A selection of T cell receptor beta chains follows, all from one sample in a study of T cell repertoires in aging, cancer and after chemotherapy. TCRdb processed the multiplex PCR reads anew with MiXCR; each CDR3 protein has one entry. Among approximately 300 distinct CDR3 sequences listed, roughly 56% were seen once. Sequencing input: blood. These receptors came from a human donor with a blood cancer. Both conserved end residues are part of each CDR3. A D gene is named only where the DNA matches it firmly. Clone size, where shown, is once, few, many, or a class for clones that have expanded.

hyperexpanded	TRBV10-3	TRBJ1-2	.	TGTGCCATCAGTGAGTATCCCAGAGAGGGCTACACCTTC	CAISEYPREGYTF
.	TRBV7-9	TRBJ2-1	TRBD2	TGTGCCGGGGGGGGGGGCCGGGGGGGAAACAATGAGCAGTTCTTC	CAGGGGRGGNNEQFF
.	TRBV6-1	TRBJ2-4	.	TGTGCCAGCAGTGAAACTGACAAGAAAAACATTCAGTACTTC	CASSETDKKNIQYF
.	TRBV28	TRBJ2-2	.	TGTGCCAGCACGAGACGACGGGAGAACGGGGAGCTGTTTTTT	CASTRRRENGELFF
.	TRBV30	TRBJ1-1	.	TGTGCCTGGAGTGTACAAAGGAACACTGAAGCTTTCTTT	CAWSVQRNTEAFF
.	TRBV19	TRBJ1-3	TRBD1	TGTGCCAGCTCCTCTGAGGGGGCGTGGGGAAACACCATATATTTT	CASSSEGAWGNTIYF
.	TRBV2	TRBJ2-1	.	TGTGCCAGCAGTGAGAGAGGGGTACAGGACAATGAGCAGTTCTTC	CASSERGVQDNEQFF
few	TRBV19	TRBJ1-5	.	TGTGCCAGTAGGACGGACCATAGCAATCAGCCCCAGCATTTT	CASRTDHSNQPQHF
.	TRBV12-3/TRBV12-4	TRBJ2-1	.	TGTGCCAGCAGTCCGGGGACCCCAATGGAGTTCTTC	CASSPGTPMEFF
.	TRBV19	TRBJ2-2	TRBD1	TGTGCCAGTAGGGCCGGACAGGGGGCGAACACCGGGGAGCTGTTTTTT	CASRAGQGANTGELFF
once	TRBV18	TRBJ2-2	.	TGTGCCAGCTCACTGATGAGACAGACCGGGGAGCTGTTTTTT	CASSLMRQTGELFF
large	TRBV10-3	TRBJ2-7	TRBD1	TGTGCCATCAGTGAGGACAGGGACGAGCAGTACTTC	CAISEDRDEQYF
hyperexpanded	TRBV18	TRBJ2-1	TRBD2	TGTGCCAGCTTCGGACTAGCGGGTAACAATGAGCAGTTCTTC	CASFGLAGNNEQFF
.	TRBV12-3/TRBV12-4	TRBJ2-2	.	TGTGCCAGCAGTTTGAAGTGGGGACAAGACACCGGGGAGCTGTTTTTT	CASSLKWGQDTGELFF
.	TRBV5-1	TRBJ2-6	.	TGCGCCAGCTCCCACGAGGTGGCGAACTCTGGGGCCAACGTCCTGACTTTC	CASSHEVANSGANVLTF
.	TRBV30	TRBJ1-5	TRBD1	TGTGCCTGGAAGGGACAGGGGCTCCCTTACAGCAATCAGCCCCAGCATTTT	CAWKGQGLPYSNQPQHF
hyperexpanded	TRBV29-1	TRBJ2-3	.	TGCAGCGTTGAGGCTGGGGATAGCACAGATACGCAGTATTTT	CSVEAGDSTDTQYF
hyperexpanded	TRBV19	TRBJ2-1	.	TGTGCCAGTAGTATAGATCTGGGGCTGGGTGAGCAGTTCTTC	CASSIDLGLGEQFF
.	TRBV30	TRBJ1-4	.	TGTGCCTGGAGTGCTAATCTGTGGGCAACTAATGAAAAACTGTTTTTT	CAWSANLWATNEKLFF
.	TRBV6-5	TRBJ1-5	.	TGTGCCAGCAGGAGGGGGGAAGGTCAGCCCCAGCATTTT	CASRRGEGQPQHF
.	TRBV6-5	TRBJ2-7	.	TGTGCCAGCAGCAAAGATCTGATTCGGGAGCAGTACTTC	CASSKDLIREQYF
large	TRBV5-1	TRBJ2-3	.	TGCGCCAGCAGCTTGGCCTTCGGGACTAGCACAGATACGCAGTATTTT	CASSLAFGTSTDTQYF
.	TRBV6-2/TRBV6-3	TRBJ2-5	TRBD2	TGTGCCAGCAGTTACACCTCAGCGGGGGGGCCTCGGGAGACCCAGTACTTC	CASSYTSAGGPRETQYF
.	TRBV19	TRBJ2-1	.	TGTGCCAGTACGGACAGATACAATGAGCAGTTCTTC	CASTDRYNEQFF
few	TRBV4-1	TRBJ1-1	.	TGCGCCAGCAGCCAAGCTCGGGACTTCAGACGGGCTTTCTTT	CASSQARDFRRAFF
.	TRBV27	TRBJ1-1	TRBD1	TGTGCCAGCAGTTGGGACAGGAACACTGAAGCTTTCTTT	CASSWDRNTEAFF
.	TRBV7-2	TRBJ1-6	.	TGTGCCAGCAGAGGAGTGGGGGAGTATTCACCCCTCCACTTT	CASRGVGEYSPLHF
.	TRBV30	TRBJ2-7	.	TGTGCCTGGGGACCCACGTCCCTCTCCCACGAGCAGTACTTC	CAWGPTSLSHEQYF
.	TRBV6-5	TRBJ2-1	TRBD2	TGTGCCAGCAGTTCCGGACTAGCGGGGGCTTCCTACAATGAGCAGTTCTTC	CASSSGLAGASYNEQFF
large	TRBV7-9	TRBJ2-1	TRBD2	TGTGCCAGCGGGGGGGGCCGGGGGGGAAACAATGAGCAGTTCTTC	CASGGGRGGNNEQFF
large	TRBV27	TRBJ2-3	TRBD2	TGTGCCAGCAGTCTGACTAGCGGGAGGCTCACAGATACGCAGTATTTT	CASSLTSGRLTDTQYF
.	TRBV14	TRBJ2-7	.	TGTGCCAGCAGCCAAGATCCCGGCGGGGAGCAGTACTTC	CASSQDPGGEQYF